These 17 T cell receptor beta chains were all obtained from the same sample, sequenced in a study of blood T cells in healthy people across ages. A J-beta primer mix and a sample-barcoded 5' primer were used in a second PCR of about 7 to 12 cycles. One entry per CDR3 protein results from TCRdb running MiXCR on the 5' RACE reads. The table includes about 730,000 distinct CDR3 sequences, approximately 43% detected once. The specimen was blood. The origin of the receptors is a woman aged 60-75 years in good health.

This clonotype showed up just a few times. A read error is possible here, since a much larger clone lies one base away. The chain couples TRBV9 to TRBJ2-5; 8 bases align to TRBD1. In germline, CDR1 is SGDLS, CDR2 YYNGEE. Trimming cost V 7 bases and J 11 bases; bases outside gene matches: 16. This CDR3 region has 14 residues. CDR3 in DNA: TGTGCCAGCCGAGCGAGGCAGGGGGCCAATGAGCAGTACTTC. This codes for CASRARQGANEQYF.

This chain links TRBV7-2 with TRBJ1-6; the match to TRBD1 covers 7 bases. The V and J ends lost 5 bases and 13 bases, in that order; junction bases with no gene match: 23. Per germline, CDR1 SGHTA and CDR2 FQGNSA. This CDR3 contains 18 residues. Written as DNA, the CDR3 is TGTGCCAGCAGCGGCAATACAATTAAGGGACAGATTTTTATCCCCCTCCACTTT. Protein: CASSGNTIKGQIFIPLHF.

The rearrangement uses TRBV27 and TRBJ2-1; 15 nucleotides match TRBD2. The J call may be wrong; the DNA end is better matched by TRBJ2-7. Germline CDR1 MNHEY, CDR2 SMNVEV (reference sequence). The CDR3 has 18 amino acids. CDR3 in amino acids: CASSRGLAGGPSYNEQYF. In DNA form, the CDR3 reads TGTGCCAGCAGTCGTGGACTAGCGGGAGGGCCCTCCTACAATGAGCAGTACTTC.

Comment on this clonotype: The junction differs from germline at one of its ends, possibly a read error. The chain is built from TRBV9 and TRBJ2-1; D is unclear. Per the germline V gene, CDR1 is SGDLS and CDR2 is YYNGEE. This CDR3 contains 17 residues. The CDR3 region is CASSVGSRVSSYNGQFF. CDR3 nucleotides: TGTGCCAGCAGCGTAGGGAGTCGGGTGAGCTCCTACAATGGGCAGTTCTTC.

This clonotype is a singleton in its sample. The CDR3 region has the DNA TGTGCCAGCAGCTTATTGAAGAATGAGCAGTACTTC. This sequence encodes CASSLLKNEQYF. The chain links TRBV3-1 to TRBJ2-5, with unresolved D. The CDR3 totals 12 residues. Between the trimmed V and J ends, which lost 5 bases and 11 bases, there was a span of 15 bases. Germline CDR1 and CDR2: LGHDT and YNNKEL (reference sequence).

This clonotype has at least ten counts. The chain couples TRBV29-1 to TRBJ2-1; 10 nucleotides match TRBD1. CDR3 size: 14 residues. Germline lookup yields CDR1 SQVTM and CDR2 ANQGSEA. Trimming cost V 7 bases and J 6 bases; bases outside gene matches: 9. The CDR3 nucleotides read TGCAGCGCATGGGGACAGGGGATCGGCAATGAGCAGTTCTTC. Its translation is CSAWGQGIGNEQFF.

This clonotype was seen ten or more times. This rearrangement joins TRBV10-3 to TRBJ2-7; TRBD2 matches at 11 bases. The V gene's germline CDR1 is ENHRY and CDR2 SYGVKD. The trim removed 6 bases at V and 4 bases at J, leaving 5 bases unmatched. The CDR3 runs to 14 residues. In DNA, the CDR3 is TGTGCCATCAGAGCTCTAGCGGGGGGTTACGAGCAGTACTTC. It is translated as CAIRALAGGYEQYF.

This clonotype was seen a handful of times. The rearrangement links TRBV9 to TRBJ2-7; D remains unclear. Trimming left V 3 bases short and J 2 bases short, with 15 bases between. The CDR3 sequence is 15 residues long. CDR1 SGDLS and CDR2 YYNGEE come from the germline V gene. The CDR3 coding sequence is TGTGCCAGCAGCGCTTCCGGGCAGGCTACCTACGAGCAGTACTTC. Translated: CASSASGQATYEQYF.

This chain joins TRBV4-3 and TRBJ2-2, with D possibly matching TRBD2 (5 bases). The germline V gene encodes CDR1 LGHNA and CDR2 YSLEER. The CDR3 runs to 15 residues. The germline V and J ends were trimmed by 5 bases and 3 bases, with 13 bases remaining between them. The CDR3 nucleotides read TGCGCCAGCAGCGCTCTAGGAGGCGACACCGGGGAGCTGTTTTTT. Translated: CASSALGGDTGELFF.

This clonotype appeared a few times. The V call is TRBV7-9, the J call TRBJ1-6; tentative D call: TRBD1 (5 bases). V was shortened by 4 bases and J by 10 bases, with 8 bases between the two germline ends. The CDR3 contains 12 residues. Per the germline V gene, CDR1 is SEHNR and CDR2 is FQNEAQ (reference sequence). The CDR3 sequence is CASSSGESPLHF. The CDR3 DNA reads TGTGCCAGCAGCTCGGGGGAATCACCCCTCCACTTT. Based on the CDR3 plus reference TRBV7-9 and TRBJ1-6, the full variable domain is DTGVSQNPRHKITKRGQNVTFRCDPISEHNRLYWYRQTLGQGPEFLTYFQNEAQLEKSRLLSDRFSAERPKGSFSTLEIQRTEQGDSAMYLCASSSGESPLHFGNGTRLTVT.

The chain uses TRBV4-2 and TRBJ1-1, with D possibly being TRBD1 (5 bases). Germline loops: CDR1 LGHNA, CDR2 YNFKEQ. The CDR3 consists of 13 residues. The V gene lost 4 bases and the J gene lost 8 bases, with 14 bases spanning the gap. The CDR3 sequence: CASSRGGAEEAFF. CDR3 bases: TGTGCCAGCAGCCGGGGGGGTGCAGAAGAAGCTTTCTTT.

This clonotype was detected only a few times. The genes are TRBV28 and TRBJ2-3; D gene ambiguous. The CDR3 totals 11 residues. Germline V gene lookup returns CDR1 MDHEN and CDR2 SYDVKM. The V gene lost 4 bases and the J gene lost 7 bases, with 6 bases spanning the gap. CDR3 protein: CASSSQHTQYF. The CDR3 region has the DNA TGTGCCAGCAGTTCACAACATACGCAGTATTTT.

As concerns this clonotype: One end of the junction is discordant with germline, which a read error may explain. This sequence joins TRBV20-1 and TRBJ2-7, with TRBD2 matching 15 bases. This CDR3 is 14 amino acids long. CDR1 is DFQATT and CDR2 is SNEGSKA in the germline V gene (reference sequence). The CDR3 reads CSASWGLAGGEHYF. CDR3 sequence (DNA): TGCAGTGCTAGTTGGGGACTAGCGGGAGGAGAGCACTACTTC.

The rearrangement joins TRBV7-8 to TRBJ2-5; possibly TRBD2 for D (5 bases). The germline V and J ends were trimmed by 1 base and 4 bases, with 10 bases remaining between them. The CDR3 spans 14 residues. Germline CDR1 and CDR2: SGHVS and FQNEAQ. The chain's CDR3 is CASSLERGSETQYF. DNA of the CDR3: TGTGCCAGCAGCTTAGAGAGAGGGTCAGAGACCCAGTACTTC.

In this sample, this clonotype turned up a few times. V is TRBV9 and J is TRBJ2-7; D assignment may be TRBD1 or TRBD2 (6 bases each). CDR3 size: 15 residues. Germline CDR1 and CDR2: SGDLS and YYNGEE. The V and J ends lost 0 bases and 2 bases respectively, with 12 bases between them. Written as DNA, the CDR3 is TGTGCCAGCAGCGTAGGGGCAGGGGAGGCCTACGAGCAGTACTTC. The encoded protein is CASSVGAGEAYEQYF.

This clonotype came up many times. The chain recombines TRBV20-1 with TRBJ2-1; TRBD2 matches 11 bases. This CDR3 spans 13 amino acids. The ends lost 7 bases at V and 9 bases at J; junction bases unmatched: 8. CDR1 and CDR2 (germline): DFQATT, SNEGSKA (reference sequence). The CDR3 reads CSGYTSGRGEQFF. The CDR3 region has the DNA TGCAGTGGTTACACTAGCGGGAGAGGTGAGCAGTTCTTC.

This chain uses TRBV4-1 with TRBJ2-1; D call uncertain. The length of the CDR3 is 15 residues. With 4 bases removed from V and 8 bases from J, the gap between germline ends came to 18 bases. Germline assignment: CDR1 MGHRA and CDR2 YSYEKL. In DNA form, the CDR3 reads TGCGCCAGCAGCCCCCCCGAGTCCAGAAGGGATGAGCAGTTCTTC. Encoded protein: CASSPPESRRDEQFF.